Listed here is a single TCR beta chain. No antigen is known for it. The junction departs from the called germline gene at one end, perhaps through a read error. These data originate in a study of blood T cells in healthy people across ages. Study context: There was about one barcoded beta molecule captured by template switching per two T cells. Findings and caveats of the study: Any conclusive comparison of naive versus antigen-experienced cells was prevented by using unsorted PBMCs.

For the second PCR, which ran for about 7 to 11 cycles, a sample-barcoded 5' primer and a J-beta primer mix were used. TCRdb analysed the 5' RACE reads with MiXCR anew, one entry per CDR3 protein. The table lists under 2 million distinct CDR3 sequences, roughly 32% of them singletons. Germline lookup yields CDR1 PRHDT and CDR2 FYEKMQ (reference sequence). The CDR3 has 15 residues. The TCR was taken from a woman in her thirties in good health. The chain combines TRBV13 with TRBJ2-3; a possible D gene is TRBD1 (6 bases). The sample was blood. In nucleotides, the CDR3 is TGTGCCAGCAGCCCGACACAGGGTTGGAAAGATACACAGTATTTT. Translating gives CASSPTQGWKDTQYF.